At least ten counts were recorded for the clone carrying this T cell receptor (beta chain). These data originate in a study of Graves' ophthalmopathy and Graves' hyperthyroidism. The V end was cut by 5 bases, the J end by 5 bases, with 12 bases between. The germline CDR1 and CDR2 sequences are SGHVS and FNYEAQ. CDR3 length: 13 residues. Amplified material comprised TCR beta CDR3 regions derived from RNA transcripts. First-round RT-PCR used HTBI primers; second-round multiplex PCR followed. MiXCR, applied by TCRdb to the multiplex PCR reads, yields one record per CDR3 protein. The sample consists of a few hundred thousand distinct CDR3 sequences, under 45% of them appearing once.

The specimen sequenced was peripheral blood or thyroid tissue (not recorded which). The sequence was obtained from an adult man with Graves' hyperthyroidism. The V and J genes are TRBV7-6 and TRBJ1-1; D is possibly TRBD1 (6 bases). CDR3 loop: CASSKGVGTEAFF. The DNA for the CDR3 is TGTGCCAGCAGCAAGGGGGTGGGGACTGAAGCTTTCTTT.